These 18 T cell receptor beta chains were all obtained from the same sample, sequenced in a study of glioma-infiltrating T cells. Using RNA template, CDR3s of TCR alpha and beta were amplified with iRepertoire arm-PCR. MiXCR, run by TCRdb on the multiplex PCR reads, gives a single entry per CDR3 protein. Here the sample spans roughly 200,000 distinct CDR3 sequences, more than 25% being singletons. The sequenced sample consisted of glioma tissue, nonneoplastic brain tissue, or PBMCs (not recorded which). The receptors derive from a human donor with low-grade glioma or glioblastoma, undergoing nonglioma brain surgery, or in good health (not recorded which).

The sample holds a few counts of this clonotype. This sequence joins TRBV4-1 and TRBJ1-2; 7 bases match TRBD1. The CDR3 is 16 amino acids. Germline V gene data show CDR1 as MGHRA and CDR2 as YSYEKL. The trim removed 3 bases at V and 0 bases at J, leaving 7 bases unmatched. CDR3 residues: CASSHPGQSPNYGYTF. The CDR3, as DNA: TGCGCCAGCAGCCACCCGGGACAGTCCCCTAACTATGGCTACACCTTC.

Details on this clonotype: One junction end does not reproduce the germline sequence, and a read error may be involved. The gene calls are TRBV6-9 and TRBJ2-6; no firm D call. The CDR3 runs 14 residues. The germline V gene encodes CDR1 MNHGY and CDR2 SVAAGI. DNA of the CDR3: TGTGCTAGCAGTTATGATCTTGGGGCCAACGTCCTGACTTTC. Amino acid sequence: CASSYDLGANVLTF.

This sequence joins TRBV3-1 and TRBJ1-4, with D possibly matching TRBD1 (5 bases). Per germline, CDR1 LGHDT and CDR2 YNNKEL (reference sequence). The V and J ends lost 2 bases and 8 bases respectively, with 12 bases between them. The CDR3 sequence is 14 residues long. CDR3 DNA sequence: TGTGCCAGCAGCCAACAGGGAACAGACGAAAAACTGTTTTTT. This gives the protein CASSQQGTDEKLFF.

Many counts were recorded for this clonotype. This chain uses TRBV27 with TRBJ1-2; maybe TRBD1 (5 bases). CDR3 length: 15 amino acids. V was trimmed by 0 bases and J by 7 bases, leaving 15 bases between them. The germline V gene has CDR1 MNHEY and CDR2 SMNVEV (reference sequence). The chain's CDR3 is CASSLSGGGGGGYTF. CDR3 DNA: TGTGCCAGCAGTTTATCAGGCGGCGGGGGGGGTGGCTACACCTTC.

This clonotype appeared many times. CDR3: CASNSGRKPPSSYEQYF. In DNA, the CDR3 is TGTGCCAGCAATTCTGGAAGAAAGCCGCCTTCATCCTACGAGCAGTACTTC. The chain links TRBV28 to TRBJ2-7, with D hard to call. Trimming stripped 7 bases from V and 1 base from J, with 23 bases between. Germline V lookup: CDR1 MDHEN, CDR2 SYDVKM. The CDR3 covers 17 residues. Filled out from reference TRBV28 and TRBJ2-7, the complete variable domain reads DVKVTQSSRYLVKRTGEKVFLECVQDMDHENMFWYRQDPGLGLRLIYFSYDVKMKEKGDIPEGYSVSREKKERFSLILESASTNQTSMYLCASNSGRKPPSSYEQYFGPGTRLTVT.

This chain uses TRBV7-2 with TRBJ2-5; 8 positions match TRBD2. The length of the CDR3 is 13 residues. Per germline, CDR1 SGHTA and CDR2 FQGNSA. V lost 6 bases and J lost 4; bases outside the gene matches: 4. CDR3 in DNA: TGTGCCAGCAGAAATCTAGCGGGAGAGACCCAGTACTTC. Its protein product is CASRNLAGETQYF.

Details on this clonotype: An end of the junction does not agree with germline; a read error may underlie this. The chain uses TRBV4-1 and TRBJ2-6; D remains unclear. The CDR3 contains 13 residues. The germline gives CDR1 MGHRA, CDR2 YSYEKL. This CDR3 is CARSPSGANVLTF. In nucleotides, the CDR3 is TGCGCCAGAAGCCCCTCTGGGGCCAACGTCCTGACTTTC.

About this clonotype itself: Germline is not matched at one junction end, which may reflect a read error. This chain uses TRBV2 with TRBJ2-1, with D unclear. There are 14 residues in the CDR3. Germline V gene data show CDR1 as SNHLY and CDR2 as FYNNEI. The CDR3 nucleotides read TGTGCCAGCGGGAACTCGCTCTCCTACAATGAGCAGTTATTC. This codes for CASGNSLSYNEQLF.

This clonotype was seen only a few times. The CDR3 DNA reads as TGCGCCAGCAGATATGGACAGCCGAACACTGAAGCTTTCTTT. Translated, it gives CASRYGQPNTEAFF. The chain recombines TRBV5-1 with TRBJ1-1, with D perhaps TRBD1 (6 bases). V was clipped by 5 bases and J by 1 base, with 12 bases between them. Germline V gene data show CDR1 as SGHRS and CDR2 as YFSETQ. This CDR3 is built from 14 residues.

As concerns this clonotype: A much larger clone sits a single nucleotide away, making a read error possible. The chain carries TRBV7-2 and TRBJ1-2; no clear D gene. The V end lost 2 bases, the J end lost 7 bases, and 11 bases lay between the germline ends. This CDR3 has 13 residues. The germline V gene has CDR1 SGHTA and CDR2 FQGNSA. CDR3 amino acids: CASSLSGWGGYTF. CDR3 DNA sequence: TGTGCCAGCAGCTTATCGGGGTGGGGTGGCTACACCTTC.

There are many counts of this clonotype. The chain has TRBV4-2 and TRBJ1-4; no firm D call. Trimming took off 0 bases at V and 0 bases at J, with 11 bases between the two ends. Germline V CDR1 and CDR2: LGHNA, YNFKEQ. The CDR3 is 17 amino acids. CDR3 sequence: CASSQDPAGATNEKLFF. The CDR3 region has the DNA TGTGCCAGCAGCCAAGATCCGGCCGGAGCAACTAATGAAAAACTGTTTTTT.

There are many counts of this clonotype. The rearrangement uses TRBV19 and TRBJ1-2, with no clear D. Trimming left V 2 bases short and J 2 bases short, with 6 bases between. Per the germline V gene, CDR1 is LNHDA and CDR2 is SQIVND (reference sequence). This CDR3 contains 13 residues. In DNA, the CDR3 is TGTGCCAGTAGTATAAGGGAAAACTATGGCTACACCTTC. Its translation is CASSIRENYGYTF.

This clonotype was observed many times. The chain combines TRBV7-2 with TRBJ2-5, with 8 bases fitting TRBD2. Germline values: CDR1 SGHTA, CDR2 FQGNSA. V shed 2 bases, J shed 4 bases, and the junction held 6 bases outside the gene matches. This CDR3 comprises 15 residues. The CDR3 is CASSLSLAGGETQYF. DNA of the CDR3: TGTGCCAGCAGCTTATCGTTGGCGGGAGGAGAGACCCAGTACTTC.

This chain joins TRBV4-1 and TRBJ2-5; possibly TRBD1 for D (6 bases). With 1 base removed from V and 4 bases from J, the gap between germline ends came to 16 bases. Germline lookup yields CDR1 MGHRA and CDR2 YSYEKL. The CDR3 spans 16 residues. The CDR3 sequence: CASSQVLSGARETQYF. CDR3 in DNA: TGCGCCAGCAGCCAAGTCTTATCAGGGGCGAGAGAGACCCAGTACTTC.

This clonotype was seen at least ten times. At one of its ends the junction is not consistent with the germline gene, which may arise from a read error. The rearrangement uses TRBV7-7 and TRBJ2-3; no clear D gene. The CDR3 sequence is 13 residues long. Looked up from germline, CDR1 is SSHAT and CDR2 is FNYEAQ (reference sequence). CDR3 amino acids: CASSRLGEDTQYF. CDR3 coding DNA: TGTGCTAGCAGCAGACTTGGGGAAGATACGCAGTATTTT.

Comment on this clonotype: This sequence may be a read error, since a much larger clone differs from it by one base. This chain uses TRBV3-1 with TRBJ1-6, with TRBD1 matching over 8 bases. In germline, CDR1 is LGHDT, CDR2 YNNKEL (reference sequence). Unmatched junction bases numbered 6, after V lost 7 bases and J lost 7 bases. The CDR3 runs 14 residues. The CDR3 spells CASNLDRGNSPLHF. In DNA, the CDR3 is TGTGCCAGCAACTTAGACAGGGGAAATTCACCCCTCCACTTT.

The DNA for the CDR3 is TGCGCCAGCAGCTTGGACACGGGACAGGGGGCCCACGAGCAGTACTTC. Its protein is CASSLDTGQGAHEQYF. The chain combines TRBV5-1 with TRBJ2-7, with 12 bases fitting TRBD1. Germline CDR1 reads SGHRS; CDR2 reads YFSETQ. The ends lost 0 bases at V and 5 bases at J; junction bases unmatched: 6. The CDR3 has 16 amino acids. Filled out from reference TRBV5-1 and TRBJ2-7, the complete variable domain reads KAGVTQTPRYLIKTRGQQVTLSCSPISGHRSVSWYQQTPGQGLQFLFEYFSETQRNKGNFPGRFSGRQFSNSRSEMNVSTLELGDSALYLCASSLDTGQGAHEQYFGPGTRLTVT.

On this clonotype itself: This may stem from a read error, because a much larger clone lies one nucleotide away. The CDR3 ends on some other residue instead of the conserved phenylalanine or tryptophan, so this is likely a read error. The chain combines TRBV18 with TRBJ2-5; D remains ambiguous. V lost 3 bases, J lost 2 bases, and 13 bases lay in between. This CDR3 is 15 amino acids long. Looked up from germline, CDR1 is KGHSH and CDR2 is LQKENI. In DNA form, the CDR3 reads TGTGCCAGCTCACCTTACAGAACCCTACAAGAGACCCAGTACCTC. The encoded protein is CASSPYRTLQETQYL.